This T cell receptor (beta chain) was documented in a study of T-cell memory formation after mild COVID-19. Study details: Clustering of TCRs was largely donor specific. General observations from the study: Contracting clones, day 15 to 85, had balanced CD4/CD8, and later expanders favored CD4+.

This clonotype showed up just a few times. What it recognizes is unknown. 5'RACE with constant-segment primers built TCRalpha and TCRbeta cDNA libraries with UMIs. A single record per CDR3 protein comes from TCRdb applying MiXCR to the 5' RACE reads. This sample carries about 340,000 distinct CDR3 sequences, less than 20% of them seen once, and the ten largest clones take around 20%. The sample consisted of PBMCs or a T cell subset sorted from them (not recorded which). This TCR was sampled from a man between 18 and 29 years old who had mild COVID-19 (a few samples of this study predate the infection). Cell type and time point are not known.

The CDR3 reads CASSPELRTGWAANVLTF. CDR3 nucleotide sequence: TGCGCCAGCAGCCCAGAACTACGGACAGGGTGGGCGGCCAACGTCCTGACTTTC. This chain links TRBV5-1 with TRBJ2-6; 8 nucleotides align to TRBD1. Germline V lookup: CDR1 SGHRS, CDR2 YFSETQ. The CDR3 is 18 residues long. V lost 4 bases and J lost 6; bases outside the gene matches: 15.